These 12 T cell receptor beta chains share one sample of origin, sequenced in a study of beta chain features in type 1 diabetes. Every bit of the isolated RNA underwent reverse transcription, so sequencing read expressed TCRB transcripts. TCRdb's table, derived via immunoSEQ multiplex PCR, lists solely in-frame clones and lacks some. Here the sample spans under 350,000 clones, 8% being singletons. The sample consisted of central memory CD4+ T cells from blood. These receptors all come from a woman aged 18-30 years in good health.

This clone showed up just a few times. Here the CDR3 DNA reads TGTGTCGGGACAGGGGCGGGCTATGGCTACACCTTC. Translation gives CVGTGAGYGYTF. The rearrangement uses TRBV14 and TRBJ1-2, with 10 positions matching TRBD1. The CDR3 totals 12 residues. CDR1 is SGHDN, CDR2 FVKESK, per germline.

This chain links TRBV5-1 with TRBJ2-5, with D perhaps matching TRBD2 (5 bases). Trimming took off 0 bases at V and 1 base at J, with 13 bases between the two ends. CDR3 length: 16 amino acids. Per germline, CDR1 SGHRS and CDR2 YFSETQ. DNA of the CDR3: TGCGCCAGCAGCTTGGGAGGGTCTGGACTCCAAGAGACCCAGTACTTC. Its protein product is CASSLGGSGLQETQYF. Together with reference TRBV5-1 and TRBJ2-5, the CDR3 gives the full variable domain: KAGVTQTPRYLIKTRGQQVTLSCSPISGHRSVSWYQQTPGQGLQFLFEYFSETQRNKGNFPGRFSGRQFSNSRSEMNVSTLELGDSALYLCASSLGGSGLQETQYFGPGTRLLVL.

On this clone: Other DNA sequences in this specimen translate into the identical CDR3. The genes are TRBV5-1 and TRBJ2-2; weak D call: TRBD1 (6 bases). The CDR3 totals 15 residues. From germline, CDR1 is SGHRS and CDR2 YFSETQ. Deletions cut 1 base from V and 1 base from J, with 8 bases between. The CDR3 protein is CASSLQGGNTGELFF. DNA of the CDR3: TGCGCCAGCAGCTTGCAAGGGGGGAACACCGGGGAGCTGTTTTTT. The full variable domain, with the rest looked up from reference TRBV5-1 and TRBJ2-2, is KAGVTQTPRYLIKTRGQQVTLSCSPISGHRSVSWYQQTPGQGLQFLFEYFSETQRNKGNFPGRFSGRQFSNSRSEMNVSTLELGDSALYLCASSLQGGNTGELFFGEGSRLTVL.

The rearrangement uses TRBV28 and TRBJ1-1; a possible D gene is TRBD1 (5 bases). The CDR3 extends over 15 amino acids. Germline CDR1 and CDR2: MDHEN and SYDVKM. The V and J ends lost 1 base and 7 bases respectively, with 16 bases between them. In DNA, the CDR3 is TGTGCCAGCAGTTTATCTTCTGCAGGGACGGTTGAAGCTTTCTTT. The encoded protein is CASSLSSAGTVEAFF.

In this sample, this clone turned up a few times. The gene calls are TRBV7-8 and TRBJ2-5; no firm D call. CDR3 length: 14 residues. Germline values: CDR1 SGHVS, CDR2 FQNEAQ. Trimming removed 0 bases at V and 6 bases at J, with 11 bases between. In nucleotides, the CDR3 is TGTGCCAGCAGCTTAGCAGAAAATAAGAAGACCCAGTACTTC. Translated: CASSLAENKKTQYF.

The V gene is TRBV5-1, the J gene TRBJ1-1; D is ambiguous. V lost 3 bases and J 8 bases, leaving 14 bases between the germline ends. The CDR3 covers 13 residues. CDR1 and CDR2 from the germline V gene are SGHRS and YFSETQ. For the CDR3, the DNA is TGCGCCAGCAGCTCTGGTAACACTTACGAAGCTTTCTTT. Protein product: CASSSGNTYEAFF.

This clone was seen a few times. V gene TRBV4-1 combines with J gene TRBJ2-7; D may be TRBD1 (6 bases). Trimming left V 0 bases short and J 5 bases short, with 14 bases between. CDR1 MGHRA and CDR2 YSYEKL come from the germline V gene. CDR3 size: 15 residues. CDR3 bases: TGCGCCAGCAGCCAAGAGACAGGTCCCTGGGACGAGCAGTACGTC. Amino acids: CASSQETGPWDEQYV.

This chain's CDR3 is CASSHPGVQRGGLEQFF. In DNA, the CDR3 is TGCGCCAGCAGCCACCCCGGAGTCCAGCGGGGAGGCCTGGAGCAGTTCTTC. This chain joins TRBV4-1 and TRBJ2-1; 7 bases fit TRBD2. The junction had 18 bases not matched to a gene; V was cut back by 3 bases and J by 10 bases. CDR3 size: 17 residues. Germline values: CDR1 MGHRA, CDR2 YSYEKL.

The chain uses TRBV28 and TRBJ1-1; maybe TRBD1 (6 bases). Trimming cost V 9 bases and J 1 base, with 18 bases left between them. This CDR3 has 15 amino acids. CDR1 is MDHEN, CDR2 SYDVKM, per germline. The chain's CDR3 is CASIGGGAENTEAFF. The CDR3 DNA sequence: TGTGCCAGTATTGGAGGGGGGGCGGAGAACACTGAAGCTTTCTTT.

This clone was observed a handful of times. The V call is TRBV5-4, the J call TRBJ2-1; a weak D match, TRBD1 (6 bases). The CDR3 sequence is 16 residues long. V was clipped by 0 bases and J by 4 bases, with 14 bases between them. The germline CDR1 and CDR2 sequences are SGHNT and YYREEE (reference sequence). The CDR3 nucleotides are TGTGCCAGCAGCTTGGCTAGGGGGATGGCGTACAATGAGCAGTTCTTC. Translated, it gives CASSLARGMAYNEQFF.

This rearrangement joins TRBV7-3 to TRBJ2-5; D assignment may be TRBD1 or TRBD2 (5 bases each). This CDR3 contains 14 residues. Trimming took 0 bases from V and 3 from J, leaving 8 bases between them. CDR1 is SGHTA and CDR2 is FQGTGA in the germline V gene. The CDR3 loop reads CASSLTGPKETQYF. DNA for the CDR3: TGTGCCAGCAGCTTAACGGGACCTAAAGAGACCCAGTACTTC.

To note about this clone: The same CDR3 can be traced to other DNA sequences in this sample. The genes are TRBV11-2 and TRBJ1-6; TRBD1 matches 11 bases. This CDR3 has 15 residues. V gave up 1 base and J gave up 9 bases; unmatched junction bases: 2. CDR1 and CDR2 (germline): SGHAT, FQNNGV. The CDR3: CASSLGGTGGSPLHF. CDR3 bases: TGTGCCAGCAGCTTAGGGGGGACAGGGGGTTCACCCCTCCACTTT.